The text below deals with one T cell receptor beta chain. The antigen remains unidentified. The CDR3 goes on 3 residues after the read ends, and that part is filled in from the germline J gene. The repertoire was sequenced with immunoSEQ multiplex PCR; TCRdb's copy has only in-frame clones and lacks some. The sample holds tens of thousands of clones, and no clone turns up only once. This record belongs to a study of T cell clonality in common variable immunodeficiency. Study conclusions and caveats: Common variable immunodeficiency TCR beta sequences reportedly had fewer deletions and N-nucleotide insertions.

The junction had 7 bases not matched to a gene; V was cut back by 3 bases and J by 2 bases. Germline CDR1 and CDR2: LNHDA and SQIVND (reference sequence). The length of the CDR3 is 15 residues. Diagnosis required reduced IgG, IgA and/or IgM with specific antibody deficiency. Blood came from CVID subjects not ill and not taking immunomodulatory or immunosuppressive medication. Source material: peripheral blood mononuclear cells. The source is a human donor with common variable immunodeficiency. The rearrangement links TRBV19 to TRBJ2-7, with TRBD2 matching 7 bases. CDR3 sequence reads: CASSIQRGSAYEQYF. The covered CDR3 bases are TGTGCCAGTAGTATTCAGCGGGGTTCGGCCTACGAG.